These 5 T cell receptor beta chains share one sample of origin, sequenced in a study. TCRdb re-derived calls from the RT-PCR reads in MiXCR, one entry per CDR3 protein. The sample has 550,000 to 750,000 distinct CDR3 sequences, 14% seen once. The sample consisted of memory CD4+ T cells from blood. The source is a female donor in good health, serving as a healthy control.

Regarding this clonotype: An end of the junction does not agree with germline; a read error may underlie this. This chain connects TRBV5-6 to TRBJ1-2; 8 positions match TRBD1. The CDR3 has 14 residues. CDR1 is SGHDT, CDR2 YYEEEE, per germline. In DNA form, the CDR3 reads TGTGCCAGCAGCTTTGGGACAGGAGGCTATGGCAACACCTTC. Translated: CASSFGTGGYGNTF.

The V call is TRBV20-1, the J call TRBJ1-5; D unclear. V lost 0 bases and J 0 bases, leaving 12 bases between the germline ends. The germline CDR1 and CDR2 sequences are DFQATT and SNEGSKA (reference sequence). The CDR3 is made up of 16 amino acids. The CDR3 loop reads CSARDKQIYSNQPQHF. In nucleotides, the CDR3 is TGCAGTGCTAGAGATAAGCAGATTTATAGCAATCAGCCCCAGCATTTT.

The table lists this clonotype with many counts. The chain employs TRBV9 and TRBJ2-1; D is perhaps TRBD1 or TRBD2 (7 bases each). Germline V CDR1 and CDR2: SGDLS, YYNGEE. V lost 2 bases and J 3 bases, leaving 12 bases between the germline ends. There are 15 residues in the CDR3. The CDR3 nucleotides are TGTGCCAGCAGCGTGGCAGGGGGGGTCTACAATGAGCAGTTCTTC. Residues: CASSVAGGVYNEQFF.

The genes are TRBV6-1 and TRBJ1-5; D unresolved. The length of the CDR3 is 15 residues. V shed 3 bases and J shed 5 bases, with 14 bases lying between them. Germline V gene sequence: CDR1 MNHNS, CDR2 SASEGT. The CDR3 DNA reads TGTGCCAGCAGTGAGTTGAGTATTGCTGATCAGCCCCAGCATTTT. Its translation is CASSELSIADQPQHF.

This clonotype occurred many times. The chain recombines TRBV12-3 or TRBV12-4 with TRBJ2-7, with 11 bases fitting TRBD1. This CDR3 spans 14 amino acids. V gave up 6 bases and J gave up 6 bases; unmatched junction bases: 7. CDR3 bases: TGTGCCAGCAGACCCGGGACAGGGGGACGCGAGCAGTACTTC. The encoded protein is CASRPGTGGREQYF.